This T cell receptor (beta chain) originates from a study of cytomegalovirus exposure and HLA in healthy donors (dated by TCRdb to the late 2010s). At the level of the whole study: An earlier analysis of some 600 of the donors reported 276 Gb of sequence data and around 100 million unique TCR beta sequences obtained from approximately 180 million T cells. Rather than drawing on any new phenotypic data, the later analysis identified candidate immune exposures from TCR beta sequences and the way those sequences occurred across donors. A later analysis re-examined previously published TCR beta repertoires from about 700 donors and added high-resolution HLA genotyping to investigate patterns of TCR occurrence. In an earlier analysis of 587 of the donors, high-throughput TCR beta sequencing was used to judge whether each TCR beta V gene segment behaved as functional or pseudogenic. The number of typed donors differed by locus: about 629-630 for A, B, C, DRB1 and DQB1; approximately 540 for DQA1; 606 for DPA1; and 400 to 480 for DPB1. Donor age, sex, ethnicity and CMV serostatus were compiled alongside the repertoire data. HLA typing covered class I and class II loci at four-digit resolution. Several DR-DQ haplotypes were handled as single units for association and clustering because linkage in the cohort was strong. The study was designed to test whether signatures of past pathogen exposure could be identified by cataloging public T cell receptors. In addition to the first cohort of 500 to 850 subjects, a separate validation cohort of around 110 different subjects was used. The study used immunosequencing to profile the T cell repertoires of some 600 subjects and linked those repertoires to cytomegalovirus serostatus. An early release covering around 630 HLA-typed donors comprised roughly 300 gigabases of sequencing data and around 80 million unique TCR sequences. Every discovery cohort repertoire had been produced on one sequencing platform. Among a few hundred genotyped donors of the cohort, an average of approximately 250,000 unique TCR beta nucleotide sequences were sequenced per donor, approximately 20% of them non-productive. A later genetic analysis used genome-wide SNP genotypes for about 60% of the 666 donors, treating that subset as a discovery cohort. The study combined high-throughput TCR immunosequencing, statistical association of individual TCRs with disease status, and machine learning to predict cytomegalovirus infection status. The genetic ancestry cluster associated with self-reported Caucasian donors included over 65% of the roughly 390 genotyped donors.

Between the V and J ends, shortened by 5 bases and 0 bases respectively, the junction contains 11 bases. The germline V gene yields SGHRS for CDR1 and YFSETQ for CDR2. The CDR3 holds 15 amino acids from the cysteine to the phenylalanine. CDR3 DNA only is kept here, 45 bases in frame from base 1. Library preparation used the immunoSEQ multiplex PCR assay. A mixture of 60 forward primers for TCR Vbeta segments and 13 reverse primers for TCR Jbeta segments was used in the multiplex PCR. The CDR3 region of rearranged TCR beta genes was amplified from genomic DNA with a multiplex PCR assay. Amplified TCR beta libraries were sequenced as 87-base-pair reads on the Illumina HiSeq System. In the paper's pipeline: A later analysis counted approximately 74 million unique TCR beta chains across the 670 or so repertoires, and roughly 9.9 million of these chains were shared by at least two donors. To remove PCR and sequencing errors, raw reads were error-corrected and collapsed into unique sequences using a nearest-neighbor algorithm that merged closely related sequences. V, D and J gene segments were assigned by aligning CDR3 sequences to IMGT reference sequences. For a sequence to be retained, a match of at least six nucleotides was required to both a V gene segment and a J gene segment. Rearrangements were called productive when the CDR3 lacked stop codons and stayed in frame with V and J; all others were non-productive. CDR3 was defined by IMGT convention, running from the second conserved V-encoded cysteine to the conserved J-encoded phenylalanine. In an earlier analysis of around 540 of the donors, sequences lacking an unambiguous match to a single V gene segment were excluded. In an earlier analysis of about 590 of the donors, a V segment was called functional when productive rearrangements were above 56.7%, and segregating when the standard deviation between donors exceeded 5%. A statistical classification framework was built for diagnosing cytomegalovirus status from the catalog of TCR beta chain sequences. In a later analysis, TCR nucleotide sequences were compared against IMGT/GENE-DB human TR gene sequences so that V and J genes could be assigned. The TCRdist pipeline was used in a later analysis to assign CDR3 sequences and most-parsimonious VDJ recombination scenarios. In a later analysis, every TCR beta chain was defined by the combination of its CDR3 amino acid sequence and its V-gene family, and reads without a unique V-gene family were dropped. In a later analysis, a few hundred highly shared, low-generation-probability nucleotide sequences were removed to address suspected cross-contamination and a sequencing artifact. In a later analysis, a clonal expansion index was calculated for each public chain from normalized within-repertoire ranks of inferred template counts. A later analysis computed generation probabilities with a VDJ recombination model fitted to out-of-frame rearrangements, and checked the results against IGoR. Hypergeometric tests were used in a later analysis to score TCR-TCR, TCR-HLA and TCR-CMV co-occurrence, with a repertoire-size bias correction applied to the TCR pairs. In a later analysis, false discovery rates were estimated by permuting HLA or CMV assignments 20 times. A later analysis grouped co-occurring TCRs with DBSCAN, adding TCRdist sequence similarity when clustering within HLA-allele-positive subsets. Repertoires with fewer than 30,000 or more than 120,000 public chains were left out of co-occurrence clustering, as were about five repertoires with anomalous nucleotide sharing. The source is immuneACCESS, and TCRdb retained only in-frame sequences with V and J called. Part of the clones is not carried over; for the studies checked, unresolved V genes explain less than half of this, and the remainder is unexplained. The D gene and trimming were derived from the DNA, and the V and J assignments and clone size from that table. In this sample the table shows approximately 82,000 clones, around a tenth of which occur a single time. Approximately 25% of the sample belongs to the ten largest clones.

This clone was seen only a few times. It lacks a known antigen. Base qualities are missing; no much larger clone stands one base away. In the same sample, other DNA sequences code for this CDR3. In total, approximately 610 healthy bone marrow donors made up the cohort. Cohort members were all nominally healthy when sampled, although unrecorded immune exposures were likely present. The donor was CMV seropositive and was included in the group of 250 to 300 seropositive cohort members. A peripheral blood sample was provided by each donor, and peripheral blood mononuclear cells were used for TCR beta sequencing. Genomic DNA extraction from the blood cell samples was performed with the Qiagen DNeasy Blood Extraction Kit. Study-wide findings and limitations: Most TCR sequences were observed very rarely across donors, whereas some public TCRs were present in many individuals. A later analysis found that TCR association rates varied across HLA loci, with DRB1 alleles showing the most associated TCRs and HLA-C alleles the fewest. The study listed around 160 TCR beta chains as associated with cytomegalovirus. Only TCR beta chains were sequenced in this cohort, and the absence of alpha or paired-chain data limited detectable features. A later analysis reported that several top co-occurrence clusters appeared linked to parvovirus B19, influenza, CMV and Epstein-Barr virus. Correlated functional status among segregating V segments might be attributable to linkage disequilibrium, but an unknown experimental factor could not be ruled out. Strong co-occurrence of HLA alleles, especially DR and DQ, made assigning TCR associations to individual alleles difficult. The classifier was reported to diagnose cytomegalovirus status with high specificity and sensitivity in both the original and validation cohorts. A later analysis found that most CMV-associated TCR beta chains appeared HLA-restricted, with HLA associations seemingly driven largely by CMV exposure. In vitro tests confirmed that a few of the cytomegalovirus-associated TCR beta chains recognize cytomegalovirus antigens. The 87-base-pair reads could not distinguish some IMGT-functional V segments, including TRBV6-2 and TRBV6-3, so those segments were excluded. Broadly in line with IMGT annotations, most TCR beta V segments showed up in productive rearrangements about 87% or about 30% of the time in an earlier analysis of approximately 600 of the donors. A group of highly shared sequence variants was considered likely to be a technical artifact of the sequencing pipeline. CMV serostatus was the only immune exposure information available for the cohort. The authors suggested that the approach could potentially be extended to other disease states and immunological phenotypes. An association between a missense DCLRE1C variant and V-gene and J-gene trimming of TCR beta chains was found in a later genetic analysis and replicated in an independent cohort. In a later analysis, HLA-associated TCR beta chains were found to be more clonally expanded and to have lower generation probabilities than equally common non-associated chains. HLA typing was unavailable for some donors at each locus, so association tests used only the typed subset. Because counts were too low, about 17 rarely observed V segments, including chromosome 9 orphons, were excluded from the earlier analysis of several hundred of the donors. A later analysis associated 15,000 to 20,000 TCR beta sequences with specific HLA alleles at a false discovery rate of 0.05. A later genetic analysis reported fewer N-insertions in productive TCRs among donors in an Asian-associated ancestry cluster than the approximately 700-donor mean. A further reported finding was that TCR beta sequences accurately predicted the HLA-A and HLA-B alleles for most subjects in the first cohort. Presence/absence analyses assumed roughly uniform sequencing depth across donors, an assumption that may not hold.

This receptor chain uses TRBV5-1 and TRBJ2-2, with TRBD2 perhaps the D gene, on 6 matching bases. The TCR comes from a man in his 60s in good health and CMV-seropositive. The source material was PBMCs. The DNA sequence reads TGCGCCAGCAGTGGAGGCGGGGCGAACACCGGGGAGCTGTTTTTT. It translates to CASSGGGANTGELFF.